These T cell receptor beta chains were read from a single sample in a study of shared clonotypes between healthy human individuals. Data came from immunoSEQ multiplex PCR; TCRdb stores just in-frame clones and leaves some out. The sample yields 2 million to 2.5 million clones, about 90% seen once. Specimen: naive CD4+ T cells from PBMCs. The receptors were sampled from a young man in good health. Some clones in this sample may be carry-over from other donors' samples. CDR3s include the opening cysteine and the closing phenylalanine or tryptophan. Fields, in order: CDR3 DNA, CDR3 protein, D gene, V gene, clone size, J gene. D genes are given only for firm matches. Size tells how often a clone was seen (once, few, many) or the class of an expanded clone, and some rows leave it out.

TGTGCCAGCAGAGACAGACAGTCGTGGGGGACAGATACGCAGTATTTT | CASRDRQSWGTDTQYF | . | TRBV27 | . | TRBJ2-3
TGTGCCATTCAGGGAGCAACTAATGAAAAACTGTTTTTT | CAIQGATNEKLFF | . | TRBV10-3 | . | TRBJ1-4
TGTGCCACGGGACAGGGGGCCTGGGGCTATGGCTACACCTTC | CATGQGAWGYGYTF | TRBD1 | TRBV30 | . | TRBJ1-2
TGCGCCAGCAGCTTGGCCGGGACAGGGTTGGCCGGGGAGCTGTTTTTT | CASSLAGTGLAGELFF | TRBD1 | TRBV5-1 | once | TRBJ2-2
TGTGCCAGCAGTATATCCGGGACGGTCAATCAGCCCCAGCATTTT | CASSISGTVNQPQHF | . | TRBV28 | . | TRBJ1-5
TGCGCCAGCAGCTTGGTAGGACAGGGGGATGAAAAACTGTTTTTT | CASSLVGQGDEKLFF | TRBD1 | TRBV5-1 | . | TRBJ1-4
TGTGCCAGCAGCTGGCGGACTAGCGGGAGGAACACCGGGGAGCTGTTTTTT | CASSWRTSGRNTGELFF | TRBD2 | TRBV5-6 | once | TRBJ2-2
TGTGCCAGCAGCAGATCTACAGATACGCAGTATTTT | CASSRSTDTQYF | . | TRBV11-3 | . | TRBJ2-3
TGTGCCAGCACCGTGTCAAGGCACGCCTCTGGGGCCAACGTCCTGACTTTC | CASTVSRHASGANVLTF | . | TRBV9 | . | TRBJ2-6
TGTGCCAGCAGCGGGACCTGGACAGGGGTCGACACCGGGGAGCTGTTTTTT | CASSGTWTGVDTGELFF | TRBD1 | TRBV11-2 | . | TRBJ2-2
TGTGCCAGCAGCGAAAGCGTCGGGGGCTACTACGAGCAGTACTTC | CASSESVGGYYEQYF | . | TRBV11-2 | . | TRBJ2-7
TGTGCCAGCAGCCCGGCTAACGGGGGCAATGAGCAGTTCTTC | CASSPANGGNEQFF | . | TRBV7-3 | . | TRBJ2-1